This T cell receptor beta chain appears in the sequencing data of a study of T cell responses to AZD1222 COVID-19 vaccine. The assay was immunoSEQ multiplex PCR, and TCRdb's table has in-frame clones only and misses some. This sample yields 100,000 to 150,000 clones, of which around 87% are seen a single time; more than 9% belongs to the top ten. Per the germline V gene, CDR1 is SGHAT and CDR2 is FQNNGV. This CDR3 has 14 amino acids. V shed 4 bases and J shed 5 bases, with 12 bases lying between them. Study-wide results and caveats: Among spike-specific TCRs, nearly half reportedly target unmutated variant regions.

This clone appeared a few times. What it recognizes is unknown. This receptor was taken from an adult in good health. Sample: peripheral blood, taken on day 0 of AZD1222 vaccination. The chain carries TRBV11-2 and TRBJ1-3; D perhaps matches TRBD1 (5 bases). In DNA form, the CDR3 reads TGTGCCAGCAGCTCGACAGCAAACCGAAACACCATATATTTT. This encodes CASSSTANRNTIYF.